A single sample is the source of the 25 T cell receptor beta chains below, sequenced in a study of T cell changes during pregnancy in multiple sclerosis. Profiling relied on immunoSEQ multiplex PCR, and the TCRdb table lists in-frame clones only, not all of them. The data contain tens of thousands of clones, 90% of them seen just once; the ten biggest clones take up around 3.3%. The sequencing here drew on CD8+ T cells from peripheral blood mononuclear cells, taken before pregnancy. The receptors derive from a female donor with multiple sclerosis, enrolled in a pregnancy study.

V and J are TRBV25-1 and TRBJ2-5, with TRBD2 matching over 7 bases. V lost 10 bases to trimming and J lost 2 bases; unmatched junction nucleotides: 4. Germline CDR1 and CDR2: MGHDK and SYGVNS. The CDR3 is made up of 12 amino acids. CDR3 nucleotides: TGTGCCATTGGGGGGGGACAAGAGACCCAGTACTTC. Encoded protein: CAIGGGQETQYF. Looking up the rest from reference TRBV25-1 and TRBJ2-5 gives the full variable domain: EADIYQTPRYLVIGTGKKITLECSQTMGHDKMYWYQQDPGMELHLIHYSYGVNSTEKGDLSSESTVSRIRTEHFPLTLESARPSHTSQYLCAIGGGQETQYFGPGTRLLVL.

V and J are TRBV5-4 and TRBJ1-1; 7 bases line up with TRBD1. V lost 1 base and J lost 7; bases outside the gene matches: 7. This CDR3 region has 14 residues. The V gene's germline CDR1 is SGHNT and CDR2 YYREEE (reference sequence). CDR3 DNA sequence: TGTGCCAGCAGCTTGAGGGGGCTCCCTTTTGAAGCTTTCTTT. Protein sequence: CASSLRGLPFEAFF.

The gene calls are TRBV7-2 and TRBJ2-3, with 10 bases aligning to TRBD1. V trimming: 5 bases; J trimming: 2 bases; junction bases outside the gene matches: 13. Germline lookup yields CDR1 SGHTA and CDR2 FQGNSA. This CDR3 region has 18 residues. The CDR3 nucleotides are TGTGCCAGCAGCCCGGACAGGGGGGGGTGGCACGCCACAGATACGCAGTATTTT. It yields the protein CASSPDRGGWHATDTQYF.

This chain links TRBV4-1 with TRBJ2-7; D remains unclear. V was pared by 2 bases and J by 1 base, with 6 bases between. Germline V CDR1 and CDR2: MGHRA, YSYEKL. This CDR3 is built from 13 residues. CDR3 in amino acids: CASSQPRSYEQYF. The CDR3 DNA reads TGCGCCAGCAGCCAACCCAGGTCCTACGAGCAGTACTTC.

The CDR3 spells CASSPLGGGPGDEQFF. The CDR3 bases are TGTGCCAGCAGCCCCCTCGGGGGGGGCCCAGGCGATGAGCAGTTCTTC. The V and J genes are TRBV7-3 and TRBJ2-1, with 8 bases aligning to TRBD2. V was clipped by 5 bases and J by 8 bases; unmatched bases: 14. Germline V gene data show CDR1 as SGHTA and CDR2 as FQGTGA. The CDR3 runs 16 residues. Based on the CDR3 plus reference TRBV7-3 and TRBJ2-1, the full variable domain is GAGVSQTPSNKVTEKGKYVELRCDPISGHTALYWYRQSLGQGPEFLIYFQGTGAADDSGLPNDRFFAVRPEGSVSTLKIQRTERGDSAVYLCASSPLGGGPGDEQFFGPGTRLTVL.

The rearrangement uses TRBV2 and TRBJ1-1, with D possibly TRBD1 on 5 matching bases. This CDR3 comprises 14 residues. Germline V gene sequence: CDR1 SNHLY, CDR2 FYNNEI. V lost 7 bases to trimming and J lost 5 bases, with 17 bases between them. As DNA, the CDR3 is TGTGCCAGCATTCTGACCCGGGGGATGACTGAAGCTTTCTTT. This encodes CASILTRGMTEAFF.

The chain has TRBV14 and TRBJ1-6, with D uncertain. The germline CDR1 and CDR2 sequences are SGHDN and FVKESK. This CDR3 has 15 amino acids. Trimming took 0 bases from V and 4 from J, leaving 7 bases between them. CDR3 in DNA: TGTGCCAGCAGCCAAGATACGGTTTATAATTCACCCCTCCACTTT. It specifies CASSQDTVYNSPLHF.

This clone has a handful of counts. The V call is TRBV4-1, the J call TRBJ2-3, with D hard to call. The CDR3 runs 13 residues. Germline-derived CDR1 and CDR2 are MGHRA and YSYEKL. Between the trimmed V and J ends, which lost 1 base and 6 bases, there was a span of 8 bases. CDR3 protein: CASSQGGPDTQYF. The CDR3 DNA reads as TGCGCCAGCAGCCAAGGTGGGCCGGATACGCAGTATTTT.

The rearrangement links TRBV6-5 to TRBJ2-7; D gene ambiguous. Germline CDR1 reads MNHEY; CDR2 reads SVGAGI. The CDR3 is 14 amino acids. The V gene lost 3 bases and the J gene lost 3 bases, with 12 bases spanning the gap. CDR3 nucleotide sequence: TGTGCCAGCAGTTATACCCCCATAGACTACGAGCAGTACTTC. Amino acids: CASSYTPIDYEQYF.

V and J are TRBV25-1 and TRBJ1-3, with D maybe TRBD1 (6 bases). The CDR3 is made up of 15 amino acids. Trimming removed 10 bases at V and 0 bases at J, with 16 bases between. CDR1 and CDR2 (germline): MGHDK, SYGVNS. This chain's CDR3 is CATRQEVYSGNTIYF. In DNA form, the CDR3 reads TGTGCCACCCGACAGGAGGTCTACTCTGGAAACACCATATATTTT.

V is TRBV6-1 and J is TRBJ2-3; D gene uncertain. CDR1 is MNHNS and CDR2 is SASEGT in the germline V gene. The CDR3 has 13 amino acids. The V gene lost 8 bases and the J gene lost 4 bases, with 13 bases spanning the gap. The CDR3 bases are TGTGCCAGCGCCCTAGTCTTTGCAGATACGCAGTATTTT. It yields the protein CASALVFADTQYF.

V and J are TRBV21-1 and TRBJ1-5; the D call in the table, TRBD1, was not verified against the DNA. TRBV21-1 is described as a pseudogene. This CDR3 contains 15 residues. The CDR3 reads CASSNRKNSNQPQHF. The CDR3 DNA sequence: TGTGCCAGCAGCAACAGGAAGAATAGCAATCAGCCCCAGCATTTT.

J is TRBJ2-3 and V is TRBV9, with D perhaps TRBD2 (7 bases). Germline lookup yields CDR1 SGDLS and CDR2 YYNGEE. V lost 7 bases and J 4 bases, leaving 16 bases between the germline ends. This CDR3 contains 14 residues. The CDR3 sequence is CASGGGGGPDTQYF. CDR3 bases: TGTGCCAGCGGTGGGGGGGGCGGGCCAGATACGCAGTATTTT.

This chain joins TRBV19 and TRBJ2-1; a weak D match, TRBD1 (7 bases). Germline V gene data show CDR1 as LNHDA and CDR2 as SQIVND (reference sequence). CDR3 length equals 18 residues. V was clipped by 7 bases and J by 0 bases, with 22 bases between them. CDR3 amino acids: CASIGGYRTGSSYNEQFF. The DNA of the CDR3 is TGTGCCAGTATTGGGGGGTATCGGACAGGTAGCTCCTACAATGAGCAGTTCTTC.

The chain employs TRBV6-5 and TRBJ2-7; TRBD1 aligns across 8 bases. CDR1 is MNHEY, CDR2 SVGAGI, per germline. The CDR3 covers 16 residues. V was clipped by 1 base and J by 3 bases; unmatched bases: 8. This chain's CDR3 is CASSYFATGGSYEQYF. The CDR3 region has the DNA TGTGCCAGCAGTTACTTTGCCACAGGGGGAAGCTACGAGCAGTACTTC.

The chain joins TRBV19 to TRBJ1-4; 7 bases map to TRBD1. The trim removed 6 bases at V and 0 bases at J, leaving 1 base unmatched. The CDR3 covers 14 residues. Germline V CDR1 and CDR2: LNHDA, SQIVND (reference sequence). This CDR3 is CASRDRTTNEKLFF. The CDR3 coding sequence is TGTGCCAGTAGGGACAGGACAACTAATGAAAAACTGTTTTTT.

The V gene is TRBV4-3, the J gene TRBJ1-4, with TRBD1 matching over 7 bases. V lost 0 bases to trimming and J lost 7 bases; unmatched junction nucleotides: 8. The CDR3 sequence is 16 residues long. Germline V gene sequence: CDR1 LGHNA, CDR2 YSLEER. CDR3 region: CASSQEFRQGPEKLFF. CDR3 DNA: TGCGCCAGCAGCCAAGAGTTTCGACAGGGTCCTGAAAAACTGTTTTTT.

V and J are TRBV5-6 and TRBJ2-5; D may be TRBD1 (5 bases). The J call is uncertain, as TRBJ2-7 better fits the DNA end. The CDR3 sequence is 14 residues long. The germline gives CDR1 SGHDT, CDR2 YYEEEE. CDR3 region: CASSLEGAPYEQYF. The CDR3 bases are TGTGCCAGCAGCTTGGAAGGGGCCCCCTACGAGCAGTACTTC.

This chain connects TRBV7-9 to TRBJ1-1; 8 nucleotides align to TRBD1. The V segment lost 5 bases and the J segment 1 base; nucleotides outside the gene matches: 9. CDR3 size: 16 residues. Looked up from germline, CDR1 is SEHNR and CDR2 is FQNEAQ (reference sequence). CDR3 protein: CASSPSSGTGNTEAFF. CDR3 bases: TGTGCCAGCAGCCCCTCGTCCGGGACAGGGAACACTGAAGCTTTCTTT.

Only one count was recorded for this clone. The chain carries TRBV6-6 and TRBJ2-1; D is perhaps TRBD1 (5 bases). The CDR3 is 15 residues long. Germline loops: CDR1 MNHNY, CDR2 SVGAGI (reference sequence). V lost 7 bases to trimming and J lost 2 bases, with 15 bases between them. The CDR3 loop is CASTLDSTAYNEQFF. The CDR3, as DNA: TGTGCCAGCACCCTCGACAGTACGGCCTACAATGAGCAGTTCTTC.

The rearrangement uses TRBV4-1 and TRBJ2-3, with 9 bases lining up with TRBD2. Germline values: CDR1 MGHRA, CDR2 YSYEKL. The CDR3 extends over 17 amino acids. With 4 bases clipped from V and 7 bases from J, the junction kept 15 bases outside the gene matches. CDR3 sequence reads: CASSPTGGGGAGNTQYF. CDR3 in DNA: TGCGCCAGCAGCCCGACAGGCGGCGGGGGGGCCGGAAATACGCAGTATTTT.

The CDR3 region is CASSDSGGRTGEQFF. In nucleotides, the CDR3 is TGTGCCAGCAGCGATAGCGGGGGTCGTACCGGTGAGCAGTTCTTC. The chain carries TRBV9 and TRBJ2-1; TRBD2 matches at 9 bases. The trim removed 3 bases at V and 9 bases at J, leaving 10 bases unmatched. The germline CDR1 and CDR2 sequences are SGDLS and YYNGEE. This CDR3 is built from 15 residues.

The J gene is TRBJ2-3, the V gene TRBV7-2; perhaps TRBD1 as D (5 bases). Germline V gives CDR1 SGHTA, CDR2 FQGNSA. This CDR3 region has 15 residues. The V end was cut by 1 base, the J end by 3 bases, with 11 bases between. This CDR3 is CASSLDQGMTDTQYF. The CDR3 coding sequence is TGTGCCAGCAGCTTAGATCAGGGTATGACAGATACGCAGTATTTT.

The CDR3 DNA reads TGTGCCAGTAATCCAGGGGGTTCCAATCAGCCCCAGCATTTT. It is translated as CASNPGGSNQPQHF. V is TRBV19 and J is TRBJ1-5; the match to TRBD1 covers 7 bases. Unmatched junction bases numbered 6, after V lost 7 bases and J lost 3 bases. Germline CDR1 LNHDA, CDR2 SQIVND (reference sequence). The CDR3 is 14 amino acids.

This clone occurred once. V and J are TRBV30 and TRBJ2-5; 9 positions agree with TRBD1. The CDR3 runs 14 residues. V lost 2 bases, J lost 2 bases, and 3 bases stayed unmatched. CDR1 and CDR2 from the germline V gene are GTSNPN and SVGIG (reference sequence). The CDR3 nucleotides are TGTGCCTGGAGTCCCGGGACAGGGCAAGAGACCCAGTACTTC. Translation gives CAWSPGTGQETQYF.